This T cell receptor (beta chain) was sequenced during a study of PD-1 blockade in classical Hodgkin lymphoma. Findings of the study overall: Whereas CD4+ TCR diversity had risen significantly by C4D1, CD8+ TCR diversity had not. It was reported that newly diagnosed patients had less baseline TCR diversity than healthy donors. Complete responders matched newly diagnosed patients in baseline diversity.

The time point here: cycle 4 day 1 (C4D1), after 6 weeks of nivolumab. Relapse was seen in all patients after autologous stem cell transplantation, and brentuximab vedotin exposure was variable. Each best response was a complete response, a partial response or progressive disease. Germline CDR1 reads SGHAT; CDR2 reads FQNNGV. Trimming took off 0 bases at V and 4 bases at J, with 12 bases between the two ends. This CDR3 has 15 amino acids. By frequency in the sample, this clone is medium-sized. The antigen is not known. Data came from immunoSEQ multiplex PCR; TCRdb stores just in-frame clones and leaves some out. The sample lists about 41,000 clones, roughly 69% occurring once.

The sequences come from peripheral blood mononuclear cells (PBMCs), collected before the fourth cycle of nivolumab. The chain links TRBV11-2 to TRBJ1-2; D unclear. The clonotype originates from a human donor with classical Hodgkin lymphoma. CDR3 in amino acids: CASSLEPRLGYGYTF. The DNA for the CDR3 is TGTGCCAGCAGCTTAGAGCCCCGCTTGGGCTATGGCTACACCTTC.